The T cell receptor (beta chain) under discussion was sequenced for a study of OX40 agonist ivuxolimab in advanced cancers. Study as a whole: Head and neck, renal cell, melanoma or hepatocellular carcinoma were the cancers that dose-escalation patients had. People who had prior anti-PD-1, anti-PD-L1 or anti-CTLA-4 therapy could take part, and about 40% had some.

Using immunoSEQ multiplex PCR, the repertoire was profiled, and TCRdb retains in-frame clones only, with some absent. The table shows 48,000 or so clones, with around nine tenths occurring only once. Trimming took 5 bases from V and 3 from J, leaving 20 bases between them. This CDR3 comprises 17 residues. Germline CDR1 MNHEY, CDR2 SMNVEV (reference sequence). A single count supports this clone. This TCR derives from an adult with an advanced solid tumor such as melanoma, head and neck, liver or kidney cancer. The sequencing here drew on CD4+ or CD8+ T cells sorted from blood, taken in a trial of the OX40 agonist ivuxolimab. The chain links TRBV27 to TRBJ1-5, with no clear D. The CDR3: CASSPGLGVRTNQPQHF. The CDR3 region has the DNA TGTGCCAGCAGTCCCGGCCTCGGGGTTCGAACCAATCAGCCCCAGCATTTT.